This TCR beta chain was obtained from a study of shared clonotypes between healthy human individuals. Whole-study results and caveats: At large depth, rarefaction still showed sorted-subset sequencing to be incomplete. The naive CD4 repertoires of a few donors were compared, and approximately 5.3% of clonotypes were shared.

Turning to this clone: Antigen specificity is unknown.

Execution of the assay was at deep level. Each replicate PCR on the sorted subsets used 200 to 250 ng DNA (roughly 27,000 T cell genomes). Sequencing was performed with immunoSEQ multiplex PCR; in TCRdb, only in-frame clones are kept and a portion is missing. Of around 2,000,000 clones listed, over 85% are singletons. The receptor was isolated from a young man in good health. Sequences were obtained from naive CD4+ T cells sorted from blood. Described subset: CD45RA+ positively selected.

The CDR3 sequence is CASIGGNSYNSPLHF. The DNA for the CDR3 is TGTGCCAGTATAGGGGGGAACTCCTATAATTCACCCCTCCACTTT. V gene TRBV19 combines with J gene TRBJ1-6, with D possibly being TRBD1 (6 bases). Germline values: CDR1 LNHDA, CDR2 SQIVND (reference sequence). The ends were cut back, 7 bases at V and 0 bases at J, with 10 bases in the middle. The length of the CDR3 is 15 residues.